This T cell receptor (beta chain) was sequenced during a study of control samples from healthy donors and cancer patients. Using immunoSEQ multiplex PCR, the repertoire was profiled, and TCRdb retains in-frame clones only, with some absent. The sample records under 150,000 clones, about 95% being singletons. Germline-derived CDR1 and CDR2 are MNHEY and SVGAGI. The CDR3 spans 13 residues. V lost 2 bases, J lost 8 bases, and 12 bases lay in between. The J gene is TRBJ1-2, the V gene TRBV6-5; the D gene is possibly TRBD1 (5 bases). The TCR originated in a man aged 30 to 39 in good health. Material: blood. The CDR3 bases are TGTGCCAGCAGTTACAATCAGGGATGGGGCTACACCTTC. It codes for CASSYNQGWGYTF.